The subject of this entry is one TCR beta chain. In the source study's methods: By means of reference gene primer amplification, nucleated cell counts were estimated. Sequenced by immunoSEQ multiplex PCR; TCRdb stores in-frame clones only, minus some. That table supplies the V and J calls and clone size; D and trimming were determined from the DNA. The sample contains approximately 30,000 clones, around 87% of which appear only once. This CDR3 contains 15 residues. V lost 1 base, J lost 0 bases, and 7 bases lay in between. Looked up from germline, CDR1 is SGHRS and CDR2 is YFSETQ. The data stem from a study of blood T cell repertoires in COVID-19. Study context: Acute and convalescent COVID-19 samples came from the United States, Italy and Spain. PBMCs, B-cell-depleted T cells, or T cells were the source of the cDNA or gDNA that made up the material.

This clonotype was obtained from a human donor in a cohort sampled during active COVID-19. The material sequenced was peripheral blood. The chain combines TRBV5-1 with TRBJ1-4; D remains unclear. Written as DNA, the CDR3 is TGCGCCAGCAGCTTGACAGTTGCAACTAATGAAAAACTGTTTTTT. This codes for CASSLTVATNEKLFF.